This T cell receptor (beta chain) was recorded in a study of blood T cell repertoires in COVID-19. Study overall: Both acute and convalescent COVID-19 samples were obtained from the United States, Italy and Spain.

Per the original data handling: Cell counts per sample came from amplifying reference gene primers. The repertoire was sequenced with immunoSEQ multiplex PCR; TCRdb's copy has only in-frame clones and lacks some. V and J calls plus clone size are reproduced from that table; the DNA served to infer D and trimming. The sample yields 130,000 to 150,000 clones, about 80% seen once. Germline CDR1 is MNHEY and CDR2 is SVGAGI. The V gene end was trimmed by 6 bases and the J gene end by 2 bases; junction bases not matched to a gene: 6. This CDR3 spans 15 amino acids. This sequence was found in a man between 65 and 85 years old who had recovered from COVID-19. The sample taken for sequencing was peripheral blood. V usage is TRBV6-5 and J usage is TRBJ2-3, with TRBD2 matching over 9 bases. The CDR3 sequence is CASSRPSGNTDTQYF. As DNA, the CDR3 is TGTGCCAGCAGCCGTCCTAGCGGGAACACAGATACGCAGTATTTT.